This TCR beta chain was profiled in a study of T cell responses to AZD1222 COVID-19 vaccine. In the study overall: The analysis combined second doses at about 4 or about 12 weeks.

Some clones are missing from TCRdb's copy, which holds only in-frame ones; the method was immunoSEQ multiplex PCR. The data show some 150,000 clones, around 89% seen once. Sequencing was performed on peripheral blood, taken on day 0 of AZD1222 vaccination. This sequence was found in an adult in good health.

CDR3 in DNA: TGTGCCAGCAGCGCATCCCACTTAGCCAAAAACATTCAGTACTTC. Its protein is CASSASHLAKNIQYF. The chain is built from TRBV9 and TRBJ2-4, with no clear D. The CDR3 loop spans 15 amino acids. Trimming shortened V by 3 bases and J by 0 bases, and 10 bases separated the two germline ends. The germline gives CDR1 SGDLS, CDR2 YYNGEE. Combining the CDR3 with reference TRBV9 and TRBJ2-4 gives the whole variable domain DSGVTQTPKHLITATGQRVTLRCSPRSGDLSVYWYQQSLDQGLQFLIQYYNGEERAKGNILERFSAQQFPDLHSELNLSSLELGDSALYFCASSASHLAKNIQYFGAGTRLSVL.